Each of the 10 T cell receptor beta chains below was sequenced from the same sample in a study of CD8+CD57+ T cells in acquired aplastic anemia. The study profiled TCR beta VDJ and CDR3 using genomic DNA as template. TCRdb ran MiXCR on the reads and lists one entry per CDR3 protein. The sample comprises about 190,000 distinct CDR3 sequences, around half of which are singletons, and roughly 15% rests with the top ten. The specimen sequenced was sorted CD4+, CD8+, or CD8+CD57+ T cells (not recorded which) from PBMCs. All receptors come from a human donor in good health, serving as a control.

The table lists this clonotype with a few counts. Just one base apart from a much larger clone, this may be a read error. The chain couples TRBV7-3 to TRBJ1-1; TRBD1 might be the D (5 bases). The CDR3 is 14 amino acids. Germline V gene lookup returns CDR1 SGHTA and CDR2 FQGTGA. V shed 5 bases and J shed 8 bases, with 18 bases lying between them. As DNA, the CDR3 is TGTGCCAGCAGCCAGTCTGCAAGGGGCATAGAAGCTTTCTTT. It yields the protein CASSQSARGIEAFF.

The chain carries TRBV5-1 and TRBJ1-2; D is undetermined. Trimming stripped 3 bases from V and 1 base from J, with 10 bases between. The germline V gene has CDR1 SGHRS and CDR2 YFSETQ. The CDR3 extends over 14 amino acids. CDR3 in amino acids: CASSSMTGNYGYTF. The CDR3, as DNA: TGCGCCAGCAGCTCCATGACTGGTAACTATGGCTACACCTTC. Using reference TRBV5-1 and TRBJ1-2 for the parts outside the CDR3, the full variable domain is KAGVTQTPRYLIKTRGQQVTLSCSPISGHRSVSWYQQTPGQGLQFLFEYFSETQRNKGNFPGRFSGRQFSNSRSEMNVSTLELGDSALYLCASSSMTGNYGYTFGSGTRLTVV.

The chain links TRBV7-9 to TRBJ2-1; no reliable D call. Germline CDR1 reads SEHNR; CDR2 reads FQNEAQ (reference sequence). The CDR3 runs 12 residues. V was clipped by 5 bases and J by 8 bases, with 10 bases between them. CDR3 sequence: CASSRVTDEQFF. In DNA, the CDR3 is TGTGCCAGCAGCCGAGTGACGGATGAGCAGTTCTTC.

The chain employs TRBV7-8 and TRBJ1-2; D remains ambiguous. CDR3 size: 14 residues. V lost 1 base and J lost 4, with 10 bases in between. CDR1 is SGHVS and CDR2 is FQNEAQ in the germline V gene. The CDR3 sequence is CASSLGPVGYGYTF. Written as DNA, the CDR3 is TGTGCCAGCAGCTTAGGGCCGGTGGGCTATGGCTACACCTTC. Full variable domain (rest looked up from reference TRBV7-8 and TRBJ1-2): GAGVSQSPRYKVAKRGQDVALRCDPISGHVSLFWYQQALGQGPEFLTYFQNEAQLDKSGLPSDRFFAERPEGSVSTLKIQRTQQEDSAVYLCASSLGPVGYGYTFGSGTRLTVV.

The chain links TRBV29-1 to TRBJ2-5, with unresolved D. The CDR3 covers 11 residues. Looked up from germline, CDR1 is SQVTM and CDR2 is ANQGSEA. The ends were cut back, 3 bases at V and 1 base at J, with 3 bases in the middle. CDR3 in amino acids: CSVDSQETQYF. CDR3 nucleotides: TGCAGCGTTGACAGCCAAGAGACCCAGTACTTC.

For this clonotype: A clone one base away is much larger, so this may be a read error. J is TRBJ2-7 and V is TRBV6-6; 11 bases map to TRBD2. V shed 5 bases and J 6 bases; nucleotides not matched to a gene: 9. The CDR3 totals 15 residues. Germline CDR1 MNHNY, CDR2 SVGAGI (reference sequence). CDR3 residues: CASSVLAGGRCEQYF. The CDR3 DNA reads as TGTGCCAGCAGTGTCCTAGCGGGGGGTCGCTGCGAGCAGTACTTC.

The sample holds many counts of this clonotype. The J gene is TRBJ1-5, the V gene TRBV6-5, with D possibly being TRBD1 (5 bases). Looked up from germline, CDR1 is MNHEY and CDR2 is SVGAGI. This CDR3 is built from 16 residues. Deletions cut 8 bases from V and 0 bases from J, with 17 bases between. For the CDR3, the DNA is TGTGCCAGCCGGCCCAGTGGGGGGTATAGCAATCAGCCCCAGCATTTT. As protein: CASRPSGGYSNQPQHF.

The CDR3 spells CASSPDTFF. The CDR3 DNA reads as TGTGCCAGCAGCCCGGACACTTTCTTT. The chain uses TRBV7-2 and TRBJ1-1; TRBD1 might be the D (5 bases). Trimming took off 5 bases at V and 12 bases at J, with 7 bases between the two ends. Germline values: CDR1 SGHTA, CDR2 FQGNSA. There are 9 residues in the CDR3.

V usage is TRBV7-2 and J usage is TRBJ1-3; D is unresolved. This CDR3 contains 15 residues. The V gene lost 5 bases and the J gene lost 1 base, with 12 bases spanning the gap. CDR1 and CDR2 from the germline V gene are SGHTA and FQGNSA. CDR3 in DNA: TGTGCCAGCAGCGGTTATCTATCATCTGGAAACACCATATATTTT. Its translation is CASSGYLSSGNTIYF.

The chain joins TRBV29-1 to TRBJ1-1, with 8 nucleotides matching TRBD1. V lost 7 bases to trimming and J lost 4 bases; unmatched junction nucleotides: 14. The CDR3 is made up of 15 amino acids. Germline CDR1 and CDR2: SQVTM and ANQGSEA. The CDR3 DNA follows: TGCAGCGCCCTTTCGCTACAGGGGGGAATCACTGAAGCTTTCTTT. As protein: CSALSLQGGITEAFF.